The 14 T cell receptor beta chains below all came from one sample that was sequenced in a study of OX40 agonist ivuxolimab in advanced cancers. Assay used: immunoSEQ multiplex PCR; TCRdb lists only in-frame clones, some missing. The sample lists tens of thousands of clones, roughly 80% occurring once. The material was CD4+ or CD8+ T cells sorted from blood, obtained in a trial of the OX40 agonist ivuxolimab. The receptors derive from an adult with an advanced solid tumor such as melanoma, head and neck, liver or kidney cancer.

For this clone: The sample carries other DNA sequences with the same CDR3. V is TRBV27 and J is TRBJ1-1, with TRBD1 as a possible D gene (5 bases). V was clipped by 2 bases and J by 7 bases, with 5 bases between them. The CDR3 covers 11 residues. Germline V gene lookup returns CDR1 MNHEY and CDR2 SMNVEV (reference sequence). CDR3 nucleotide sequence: TGTGCCAGCAGTTTAAGGGGTGAAGCTTTCTTT. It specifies CASSLRGEAFF.

CDR3 DNA sequence: TGTGCCAGCAGCGCCGGACCGGGCACTGAAGCTTTCTTT. Protein sequence: CASSAGPGTEAFF. This chain links TRBV9 with TRBJ1-1; D remains ambiguous. Germline CDR1 is SGDLS and CDR2 is YYNGEE. V lost 3 bases to trimming and J lost 4 bases, with 10 bases between them. CDR3 size: 13 residues.

The CDR3 DNA follows: TGTGCCAGCAGCGTAGGGGGTCGAGGTCTGAAAGCTTTCTTT. This encodes CASSVGGRGLKAFF. The genes are TRBV9 and TRBJ1-1, with no clear D. The V gene lost 0 bases and the J gene lost 9 bases, with 15 bases spanning the gap. This CDR3 is built from 14 residues. Germline lookup yields CDR1 SGDLS and CDR2 YYNGEE.

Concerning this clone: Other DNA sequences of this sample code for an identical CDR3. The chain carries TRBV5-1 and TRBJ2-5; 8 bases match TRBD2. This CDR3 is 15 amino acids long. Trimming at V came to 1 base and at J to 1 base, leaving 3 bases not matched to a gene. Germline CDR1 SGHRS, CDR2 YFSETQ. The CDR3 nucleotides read TGCGCCAGCAGCTTGACTAGCGGAACCCAAGAGACCCAGTACTTC. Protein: CASSLTSGTQETQYF.

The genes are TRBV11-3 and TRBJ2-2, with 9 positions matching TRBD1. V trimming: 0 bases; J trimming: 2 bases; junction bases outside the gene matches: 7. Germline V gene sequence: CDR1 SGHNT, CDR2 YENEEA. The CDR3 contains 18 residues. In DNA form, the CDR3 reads TGTGCCAGCAGCTTAGATCTTTGGGACAGGGAAAACACCGGGGAGCTGTTTTTT. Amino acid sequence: CASSLDLWDRENTGELFF.

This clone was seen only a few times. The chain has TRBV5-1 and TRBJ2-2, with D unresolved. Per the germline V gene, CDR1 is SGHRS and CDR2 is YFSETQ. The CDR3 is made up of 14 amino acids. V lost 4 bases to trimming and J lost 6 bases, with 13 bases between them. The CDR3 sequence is CASSPLSSSGELFF. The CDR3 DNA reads TGCGCCAGCAGCCCGTTGAGCAGTTCCGGGGAGCTGTTTTTT.

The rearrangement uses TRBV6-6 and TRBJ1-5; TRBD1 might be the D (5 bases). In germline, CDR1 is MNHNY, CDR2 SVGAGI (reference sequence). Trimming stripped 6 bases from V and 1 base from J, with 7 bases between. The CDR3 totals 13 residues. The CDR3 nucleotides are TGTGCCAGCAGCCCAGGGAGCAATCAGCCCCAGCATTTT. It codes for CASSPGSNQPQHF.

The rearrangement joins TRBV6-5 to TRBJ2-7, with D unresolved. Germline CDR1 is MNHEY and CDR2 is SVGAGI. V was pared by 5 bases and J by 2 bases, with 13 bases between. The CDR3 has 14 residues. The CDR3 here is CASSRYPGPYEQYF. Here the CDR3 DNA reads TGTGCCAGCAGTCGCTACCCCGGCCCCTACGAGCAGTACTTC.

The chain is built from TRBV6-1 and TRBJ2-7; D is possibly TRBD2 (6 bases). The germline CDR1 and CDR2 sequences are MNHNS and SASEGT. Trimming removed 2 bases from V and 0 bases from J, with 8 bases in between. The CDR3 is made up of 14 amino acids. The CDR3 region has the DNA TGTGCCAGCAGTGAATTCGGGAGCTCCTACGAGCAGTACTTC. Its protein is CASSEFGSSYEQYF.

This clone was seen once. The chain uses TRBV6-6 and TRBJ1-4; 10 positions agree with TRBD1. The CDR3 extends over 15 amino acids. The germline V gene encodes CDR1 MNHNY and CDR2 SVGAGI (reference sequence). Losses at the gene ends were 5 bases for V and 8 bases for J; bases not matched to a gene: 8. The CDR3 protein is CASSPRGQGREKLFF. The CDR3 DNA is TGTGCCAGCAGTCCCCGGGGACAGGGGCGGGAAAAACTGTTTTTT.

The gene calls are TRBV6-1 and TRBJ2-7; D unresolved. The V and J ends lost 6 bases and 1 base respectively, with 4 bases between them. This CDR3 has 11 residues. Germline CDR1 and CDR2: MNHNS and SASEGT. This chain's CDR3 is CASRFSYEQYF. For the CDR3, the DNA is TGTGCCAGCAGATTTTCCTACGAGCAGTACTTC.

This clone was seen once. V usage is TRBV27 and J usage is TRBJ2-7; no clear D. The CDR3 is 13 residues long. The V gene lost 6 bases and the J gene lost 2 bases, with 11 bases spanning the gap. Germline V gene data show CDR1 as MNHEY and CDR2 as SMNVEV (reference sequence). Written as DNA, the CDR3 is TGTGCCAGCAGGCCTCACGAGGCCTACGAGCAGTACTTC. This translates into CASRPHEAYEQYF.

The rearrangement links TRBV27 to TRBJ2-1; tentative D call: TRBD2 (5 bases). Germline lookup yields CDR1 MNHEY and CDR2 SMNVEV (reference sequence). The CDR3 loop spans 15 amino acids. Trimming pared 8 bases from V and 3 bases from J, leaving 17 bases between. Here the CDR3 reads CASEAGEGGYNEQFF. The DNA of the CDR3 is TGTGCCAGCGAGGCAGGAGAGGGCGGCTACAATGAGCAGTTCTTC.

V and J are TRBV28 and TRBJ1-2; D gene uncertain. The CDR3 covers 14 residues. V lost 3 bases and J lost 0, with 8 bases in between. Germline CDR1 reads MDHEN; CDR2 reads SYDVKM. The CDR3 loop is CASSFLEANYGYTF. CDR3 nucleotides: TGTGCCAGCAGTTTCCTGGAGGCTAACTATGGCTACACCTTC.